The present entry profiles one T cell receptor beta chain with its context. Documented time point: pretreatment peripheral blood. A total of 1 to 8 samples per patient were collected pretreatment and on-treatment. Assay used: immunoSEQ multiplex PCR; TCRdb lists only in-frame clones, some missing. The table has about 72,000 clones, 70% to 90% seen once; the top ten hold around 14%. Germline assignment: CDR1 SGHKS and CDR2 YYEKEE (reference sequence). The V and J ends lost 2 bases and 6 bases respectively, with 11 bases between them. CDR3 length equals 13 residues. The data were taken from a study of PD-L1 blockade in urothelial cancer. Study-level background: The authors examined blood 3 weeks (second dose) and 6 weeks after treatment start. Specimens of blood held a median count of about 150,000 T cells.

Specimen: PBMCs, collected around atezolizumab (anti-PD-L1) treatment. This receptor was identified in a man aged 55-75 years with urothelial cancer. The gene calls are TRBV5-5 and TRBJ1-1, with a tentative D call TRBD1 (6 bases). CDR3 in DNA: TGTGCCAGCAGCTTTCGACAGGCCCCTGAAGCTTTCTTT. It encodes CASSFRQAPEAFF.